A selection of T cell receptor beta chains follows, all from one sample in a study of tumour-infiltrating T cells in Burkitt lymphoma. Produced via immunoSEQ multiplex PCR; TCRdb's table is partial and in-frame only. This sample has about 14,000 clones; roughly 80% occur once, and the top ten carry roughly 7%. Material for sequencing was tumor tissue. Source of these receptors: a human donor with diffuse large B-cell lymphoma. The CDR3 runs from the conserved cysteine through the conserved F or W. A D gene is named only where the DNA matches it firmly. Not all rows give a size; the values are once, few, many and, for expanded clones, a class.

TRBJ1-2 . TRBV6-5 . CASSYSISYGYTF TGTGCCAGCAGTTACTCGATCAGCTATGGCTACACCTTC
TRBJ2-5 . TRBV6-1 . CASSESAKLAQYF TGTGCCAGCAGTGAATCAGCAAAACTAGCCCAGTACTTC
TRBJ1-1 . TRBV7-9 . CASSFYSGSNTEAFF TGTGCCAGCAGCTTTTATTCGGGGTCGAACACTGAAGCTTTCTTT
TRBJ1-5 . TRBV15 . CATSRERQAGDQPQHF TGTGCCACCAGCAGAGAACGGCAGGCCGGGGATCAGCCCCAGCATTTT
TRBJ1-2 . TRBV29-1 once CSVDTPEGGPWGYTF TGCAGCGTCGACACCCCGGAGGGGGGTCCTTGGGGCTACACCTTC
TRBJ2-1 TRBD2 TRBV5-8 . CASTWARRLAGGGFNEQFF TGTGCCAGCACCTGGGCCAGGCGGCTAGCGGGAGGAGGATTCAATGAGCAGTTCTTC
TRBJ1-3 . TRBV5-1 few CASSSDRSGNTIYF TGCGCCAGCAGCTCGGACCGGAGTGGAAACACCATATATTTT
TRBJ2-5 TRBD2 TRBV5-8 . CASSSGTSGRETQYF TGTGCCAGCAGCAGCGGGACTAGCGGGAGAGAGACCCAGTACTTC
TRBJ1-2 TRBD1 TRBV9 . CASRARGQGDYGYTF TGTGCCAGCAGGGCCCGGGGACAGGGGGACTATGGCTACACCTTC
TRBJ1-2 TRBD1 TRBV9 . CASSSDGTETIPLHGYTF TGTGCCAGCAGCTCAGACGGGACAGAAACAATCCCCCTCCATGGCTACACCTTC
TRBJ2-1 . TRBV18 . CASSPGLGALADEQFF TGTGCCAGCTCACCGGGACTGGGGGCACTAGCCGATGAGCAGTTCTTC
TRBJ1-2 . TRBV6-5 . CASSYTGSYGYTF TGTGCCAGCAGTTACACAGGCTCCTATGGCTACACCTTC
TRBJ1-1 . TRBV6-1 . CASSSRRILYTEAFF TGTGCCAGCAGTTCCCGACGGATTCTTTACACTGAAGCTTTCTTT
TRBJ2-2 . TRBV6-5 medium-sized CASSYGWGTGELFF TGTGCCAGCAGTTACGGTTGGGGGACCGGGGAGCTGTTTTTT
TRBJ2-1 . TRBV6-6 . CASRLTILSSYNEQFF TGTGCCAGCAGGCTGACTATTCTTAGCTCCTACAATGAGCAGTTCTTC
TRBJ2-5 . TRBV27 medium-sized CASSLDAETQYF TGTGCCAGCAGTTTAGACGCGGAGACCCAGTACTTC
TRBJ2-1 TRBD2 TRBV7-8 medium-sized CASSLDGGGLVSNEQFF TGTGCCAGCAGCTTAGACGGAGGAGGACTAGTGAGCAATGAGCAGTTCTTC
TRBJ1-2 TRBD1 TRBV27 few CASSPRTGPGSYTF TGTGCCAGCAGTCCAAGGACAGGGCCCGGTAGCTACACCTTC
TRBJ2-3 TRBD2 TRBV7-7 . CASSKGLAGSTDTQYF TGTGCTAGCAGCAAAGGACTAGCGGGGAGCACAGATACGCAGTATTTT
TRBJ2-3 TRBD2 TRBV5-1 . CASSPSGRVTDTQYF TGCGCCAGCAGCCCTAGCGGGAGGGTCACAGATACGCAGTATTTT
TRBJ1-4 . TRBV2 . CASSEQKLFF TGTGCCAGCAGTGAGCAAAAACTGTTTTTT
TRBJ2-3 . TRBV11-2 . CASSFRFDTQYF TGTGCCAGCAGCTTTCGGTTTGATACGCAGTATTTT
TRBJ2-3 TRBD2 TRBV7-9 . CASSIDTSGSADTQYF TGTGCCAGCAGCATCGACACTAGCGGGAGCGCAGATACGCAGTATTTT
TRBJ2-2 . TRBV2 . CASRTVYTGELFF TGTGCCAGCAGAACAGTTTACACCGGGGAGCTGTTTTTT
TRBJ2-4 TRBD2 TRBV19 . CASRVGTSGSDIQYF TGTGCCAGTAGGGTTGGGACTAGCGGGAGTGACATTCAGTACTTC
TRBJ1-3 . TRBV9 . CASTQGHSGNTIYF TGTGCCAGCACCCAAGGACACTCTGGAAACACCATATATTTT
TRBJ1-4 TRBD1 TRBV7-9 once CASSEPGTVEEKLFF TGTGCCAGCAGCGAGCCCGGGACAGTGGAAGAAAAACTGTTTTTT
TRBJ2-7 . TRBV15 . CATSRLRGTYYEQYF TGTGCCACCAGCAGACTACGGGGGACCTACTACGAGCAGTACTTC
TRBJ2-1 . TRBV28 . CASRLLSVYNEQFF TGTGCCAGCAGACTACTTAGCGTCTACAATGAGCAGTTCTTC
TRBJ1-1 . TRBV5-1 . CASSWRRLGGTEAFF TGCGCCAGCAGCTGGAGACGGCTTGGGGGCACTGAAGCTTTCTTT
TRBJ1-2 . TRBV5-4 . CASSQPTDPGGDGYTF TGTGCCAGCAGCCAGCCCACCGACCCGGGGGGCGACGGCTACACCTTC
TRBJ2-7 . TRBV21-1 . CASSKRVLTLMYEQYF TGTGCCAGCAGCAAAAGGGTCCTGACCCTCATGTACGAGCAGTACTTC
TRBJ1-1 . TRBV10-1 . CASSETGGPEAFF TGCGCCAGCAGTGAGACAGGTGGGCCTGAAGCTTTCTTT
TRBJ2-2 . TRBV6-5 . CASSYGSVNTGELFF TGTGCCAGCAGTTACGGCTCTGTGAACACCGGGGAGCTGTTTTTT
TRBJ1-2 TRBD1 TRBV2 . CASTKESTGVYGYTF TGTGCCAGCACTAAAGAATCTACAGGGGTCTATGGCTACACCTTC
TRBJ2-1 TRBD2 TRBV10-3 . CAISDVRLAGGEQFF TGTGCCATCAGTGACGTACGACTAGCGGGAGGTGAGCAGTTCTTC
TRBJ2-4 . TRBV2 few CASSERSGGAKNIQYF TGTGCCAGCAGTGAACGGAGTGGTGGAGCCAAAAACATTCAGTACTTC
TRBJ1-5 . TRBV6-6 . CASRSPSNQPQHF TGTGCCAGCAGGTCACCTAGCAATCAGCCCCAGCATTTT
TRBJ2-1 TRBD1 TRBV2 . CASSAGGDRYNEQFF TGTGCCAGCAGTGCGGGTGGGGACAGGTACAATGAGCAGTTCTTC
TRBJ2-1 . TRBV11-2 . CASSLQSSYNEQFF TGTGCCAGCAGCCTTCAGAGCTCCTACAATGAGCAGTTCTTC
TRBJ2-2 . TRBV5-6 few CASSFYGSGELFF TGTGCCAGCAGCTTCTACGGGAGTGGGGAGCTGTTTTTT
TRBJ1-2 . TRBV18 few CASSPTPDNYGYTF TGTGCCAGCTCACCGACTCCCGACAACTATGGCTACACCTTC
TRBJ1-4 TRBD1 TRBV11-2 . CASSYTGGYEKLFF TGTGCCAGCAGCTACACAGGGGGTTATGAAAAACTGTTTTTT
TRBJ1-1 TRBD1 TRBV6-5 . CASSYVGTGEAFF TGTGCCAGCAGTTACGTCGGGACAGGGGAAGCTTTCTTT
TRBJ1-2 . TRBV5-1 once CASSLEAYVYGYTF TGCGCCAGCAGCTTGGAGGCCTATGTCTATGGCTACACCTTC
TRBJ1-5 . TRBV5-6 . CASSLVGRPQHF TGTGCCAGCAGCTTGGTGGGGAGGCCCCAGCATTTT
TRBJ2-3 . TRBV9 few CASSLLGGTDTQYF TGTGCCAGCAGCCTCTTGGGTGGGACAGATACGCAGTATTTT
TRBJ1-2 . TRBV6-1 . CASRGLGDYGYTF TGTGCCAGCAGGGGACTAGGGGACTATGGCTACACCTTC
TRBJ2-5 TRBD2 TRBV14 medium-sized CASSARSGTSGRIGETQYF TGTGCCAGCAGCGCTCGTTCCGGGACTAGCGGGAGGATAGGGGAGACCCAGTACTTC
TRBJ1-5 . TRBV4-1 . CASSQAGTANQPQHF TGCGCCAGCAGCCAAGCGGGGACGGCAAATCAGCCCCAGCATTTT
TRBJ2-1 TRBD2 TRBV7-2 . CASSLNSGRAFGEQFF TGTGCCAGCAGCCTGAATAGCGGGAGGGCCTTCGGTGAGCAGTTCTTC
TRBJ1-2 . TRBV29-1 . CSVADDSPNYGYTF TGCAGCGTGGCGGACGACAGTCCTAACTATGGCTACACCTTT
TRBJ1-1 TRBD1 TRBV6-5 . CASSRDRGLRAFF TGTGCCAGCAGCCGGGACAGGGGGTTACGAGCTTTCTTT
TRBJ2-1 . TRBV15 . CATSPRRGLAAYNEQFF TGTGCCACCAGCCCTCGAAGAGGACTTGCAGCCTACAATGAGCAGTTCTTC
TRBJ2-2 . TRBV5-6 . CASSPGTSNTGELFF TGTGCCAGCAGCCCCGGGACGTCGAACACCGGGGAGCTGTTTTTT
TRBJ2-1 TRBD2 TRBV28 . CASSLSPIAGDSEQFF TGTGCCAGCAGTTTATCCCCGATAGCGGGAGATAGTGAGCAGTTCTTC
TRBJ2-3 . TRBV9 . CASSREGGTDTQYF TGTGCCAGCAGCCGTGAGGGAGGTACAGATACGCAGTATTTT